This TCR beta chain came from a study of CD8 T cells in Susac syndrome. The RNA, 0.5 to 1 ug, was put through reverse transcription using random hexamers. Each CDR3 protein gets one entry after TCRdb re-called the immunoSEQ multiplex PCR reads with MiXCR. The sample comprises about 300,000 distinct CDR3 sequences, approximately 85% of which are singletons, and 0.21% rests with the top ten. CDR1 is DFQATT, CDR2 SNEGSKA, per germline (reference sequence). This CDR3 has 14 amino acids. Trimming removed 1 base from V and 0 bases from J; junction bases left unmatched: 0. The source material was CD8+ T cells from PBMCs. This rearrangement joins TRBV20-1 to TRBJ2-3; 8 bases align to TRBD2. This receptor was obtained from a human donor with multiple sclerosis. The CDR3 sequence: CSARASGSTDTQYF. Written as DNA, the CDR3 is TGCAGTGCTAGAGCTAGCGGGAGCACAGATACGCAGTATTTT.